Given below is one T cell receptor beta chain in context. Its antigen is not known. Use of 60 Vbeta and 13 Jbeta primers characterized the PCR. The method was immunoSEQ multiplex PCR; TCRdb's version includes in-frame clones alone and lacks a portion of them. The data show about 93,000 clones, approximately 72% seen once. These data are taken from a study of cytomegalovirus exposure and HLA in healthy donors. Points from the study as a whole: Overall, around 160 TCR beta chains were annotated as cytomegalovirus-associated. The classifier reportedly diagnosed cytomegalovirus status with high sensitivity and specificity.

The clonotype was recovered from a woman aged 40-49 years in good health and CMV-seronegative. The sample taken for sequencing was PBMCs.

The CDR3 loop reads CSVSLGQSGNTIYF. CDR3 coding DNA: TGCAGCGTTTCTTTGGGACAGTCTGGAAACACCATATATTTT. The chain couples TRBV29-1 to TRBJ1-3; 7 positions agree with TRBD1. This CDR3 is 14 amino acids long. The junction had 5 bases not matched to a gene; V was cut back by 5 bases and J by 1 base. Germline CDR1 and CDR2: SQVTM and ANQGSEA. Drawing the rest from reference TRBV29-1 and TRBJ1-3, the complete variable domain is SAVISQKPSRDICQRGTSLTIQCQVDSQVTMMFWYRQQPGQSLTLIATANQGSEATYESGFVIDKFPISRPNLTFSTLTVSNMSPEDSSIYLCSVSLGQSGNTIYFGEGSWLTVV.